These T cell receptor beta chains were read from a single sample in a study of identical twins. Via MiXCR, TCRdb re-called the 5' RACE reads, giving one row per CDR3 protein. The table includes hundreds of thousands of distinct CDR3 sequences, over 8.5% detected once. A further study also used this sample, focusing on yellow fever vaccine responses in identical twins.

The specimen was PBMCs. The receptors shown here come from a woman aged 18-30 years in good health. The CDR3 runs from the conserved cysteine through the conserved F or W. D genes are given only for firm matches. Rows may omit the clone size; those that give it use once, few, many or a size class.

CDR3: CSVVVGKGTYEQYF; DNA: TGCAGCGTTGTGGTCGGGAAGGGAACCTACGAGCAGTACTTC; J: TRBJ2-7; length: 14; D: NA; size: few; V: TRBV29-1
CDR3: CAWSSGTGGSEQYF; DNA: TGTGCCTGGAGTTCGGGGACAGGGGGAAGCGAGCAGTACTTC; J: TRBJ2-7; length: 14; D: TRBD1; size: NA; V: TRBV30
CDR3: CASKMSDRDRGRGTGELFF; DNA: TGCGCCAGCAAAATGTCCGACCGGGACAGGGGGCGCGGCACCGGGGAGCTGTTTTTT; J: TRBJ2-2; length: 19; D: TRBD1; size: NA; V: TRBV10-1
CDR3: CSALRLVSYNEQFF; DNA: TGCAGTGCCTTGCGACTAGTAAGCTACAATGAGCAGTTCTTC; J: TRBJ2-1; length: 14; D: NA; size: few; V: TRBV20-1
CDR3: CASSPQGVGVNEQFF; DNA: TGTGCCAGCAGCCCCCAGGGGGTGGGGGTCAATGAGCAGTTCTTC; J: TRBJ2-1; length: 15; D: TRBD1; size: NA; V: TRBV3-1
CDR3: CASSSGLAGEQETQYF; DNA: TGCGCCAGCAGCTCCGGACTAGCGGGGGAGCAAGAGACCCAGTACTTC; J: TRBJ2-5; length: 16; D: TRBD2; size: many; V: TRBV5-1
CDR3: CASSLSEGSTGELFF; DNA: TGCGCCAGCAGCTTGTCGGAGGGGAGTACCGGGGAGCTGTTTTTT; J: TRBJ2-2; length: 15; D: NA; size: few; V: TRBV5-1
CDR3: CASTRDSSLTGANVLTF; DNA: TGTGCCAGCACCCGGGACAGCTCTCTCACAGGGGCCAACGTCCTGACTTTC; J: TRBJ2-6; length: 17; D: TRBD1; size: many; V: TRBV12-3/TRBV12-4
CDR3: CATSRPILVQSSGANVLTF; DNA: TGTGCCACCAGCAGACCAATTTTAGTACAGAGCTCTGGGGCCAACGTCCTGACTTTC; J: TRBJ2-6; length: 19; D: NA; size: NA; V: TRBV15
CDR3: CASSLAPGLEFPYEQYF; DNA: TGTGCCAGCAGCTTAGCGCCCGGACTAGAATTCCCCTACGAGCAGTACTTC; J: TRBJ2-7; length: 17; D: TRBD2; size: NA; V: TRBV7-9
CDR3: CASSVAGGGTLGNEQFF; DNA: TGTGCCAGCAGCGTAGCCGGTGGGGGGACCTTGGGGAATGAGCAGTTCTTC; J: TRBJ2-1; length: 17; D: NA; size: NA; V: TRBV9
CDR3: CSAREASRETQYF; DNA: TGCAGTGCTAGAGAGGCCTCACGGGAGACCCAGTACTTC; J: TRBJ2-5; length: 13; D: NA; size: NA; V: TRBV20-1
CDR3: CSARAGANVLTF; DNA: TGCAGTGCTAGAGCGGGGGCCAACGTCCTGACTTTC; J: TRBJ2-6; length: 12; D: NA; size: many; V: TRBV20-1
CDR3: CASSPGTSGPRTDTQYF; DNA: TGTGCCAGCAGCCCCGGGACTAGCGGCCCTCGCACAGATACGCAGTATTTT; J: TRBJ2-3; length: 17; D: TRBD2; size: NA; V: TRBV5-8
CDR3: CASSYSGSGSATEYNEQFF; DNA: TGTGCCAGCAGTTACTCAGGTAGCGGGAGCGCCACCGAATACAATGAGCAGTTCTTC; J: TRBJ2-1; length: 19; D: TRBD2; size: many; V: TRBV6-2/TRBV6-3
CDR3: CAWSGGGLATDDETQYF; DNA: TGTGCCTGGAGTGGTGGGGGACTAGCAACGGATGACGAGACCCAGTACTTC; J: TRBJ2-5; length: 17; D: TRBD2; size: once; V: TRBV30
CDR3: CSVEGTSGRARDEQYF; DNA: TGCAGCGTTGAGGGGACTAGCGGGAGGGCCAGGGACGAGCAGTACTTC; J: TRBJ2-7; length: 16; D: TRBD2; size: NA; V: TRBV29-1
CDR3: CASSPSWGGDYEQYF; DNA: TGTGCCAGCAGCCCCTCTTGGGGGGGGGACTACGAGCAGTACTTC; J: TRBJ2-7; length: 15; D: TRBD2; size: NA; V: TRBV3-1
CDR3: CASSWRQTSYEQYF; DNA: TGTGCCAGCAGTTGGCGGCAAACCTCCTACGAGCAGTACTTC; J: TRBJ2-7; length: 14; D: NA; size: many; V: TRBV6-2/TRBV6-3
CDR3: CASSWPGGETQYF; DNA: TGTGCCAGCAGCTGGCCTGGGGGAGAGACCCAGTACTTC; J: TRBJ2-5; length: 13; D: NA; size: NA; V: TRBV7-2
CDR3: CASSFNPGTGNNEQFF; DNA: TGTGCCAGCAGCTTCAATCCCGGGACAGGGAACAATGAGCAGTTCTTC; J: TRBJ2-1; length: 16; D: TRBD1; size: many; V: TRBV7-9
CDR3: CASSQQAGGGQETQYF; DNA: TGTGCCAGCAGCCAACAAGCGGGGGGAGGTCAAGAGACCCAGTACTTC; J: TRBJ2-5; length: 16; D: TRBD2; size: many; V: TRBV3-1
CDR3: CASTKDRNYEQYF; DNA: TGTGCCAGCACCAAAGACAGGAACTACGAGCAGTACTTC; J: TRBJ2-7; length: 13; D: NA; size: NA; V: TRBV12-3/TRBV12-4
CDR3: CSARQGLLPPLHF; DNA: TGCAGTGCTAGACAGGGGCTGCTTCCACCCCTCCACTTT; J: TRBJ1-6; length: 13; D: NA; size: few; V: TRBV20-1
CDR3: CASSSGTGHFNQPQHF; DNA: TGTGCCAGCAGCTCCGGGACAGGTCACTTTAATCAGCCCCAGCATTTT; J: TRBJ1-5; length: 16; D: TRBD1; size: many; V: TRBV7-9
CDR3: CASSLVVSGGPGETQYF; DNA: TGTGCCAGCAGCTTAGTGGTTAGCGGGGGCCCGGGAGAGACCCAGTACTTC; J: TRBJ2-5; length: 17; D: TRBD2; size: NA; V: TRBV7-8
CDR3: CASSVRHQETQYF; DNA: TGTGCCAGCAGTGTCAGGCACCAAGAGACCCAGTACTTC; J: TRBJ2-5; length: 13; D: NA; size: few; V: TRBV2
CDR3: CASSLAPTPSGTYEQYF; DNA: TGTGCCAGCAGCTTGGCCCCTACTCCTAGCGGTACCTACGAGCAGTACTTC; J: TRBJ2-7; length: 17; D: TRBD2; size: NA; V: TRBV5-6
CDR3: CASSGTSGGLAKNIQYF; DNA: TGTGCCAGCAGCGGGACTAGCGGGGGGCTAGCCAAAAACATTCAGTACTTC; J: TRBJ2-4; length: 17; D: TRBD2; size: NA; V: TRBV9
CDR3: CSVEILAVGIGYTF; DNA: TGCAGCGTTGAAATCTTGGCGGTCGGTATTGGCTACACCTTC; J: TRBJ1-2; length: 14; D: NA; size: NA; V: TRBV29-1
CDR3: CASSLVARAGETQYF; DNA: TGTGCCAGCAGCTTAGTAGCGAGGGCTGGAGAGACCCAGTACTTC; J: TRBJ2-5; length: 15; D: NA; size: many; V: TRBV7-8
CDR3: CSGRQGGAGELFF; DNA: TGCAGCGGCAGACAGGGGGGGGCCGGGGAGCTGTTTTTT; J: TRBJ2-2; length: 13; D: TRBD1; size: NA; V: TRBV29-1
CDR3: CSVAVTGANTGELFF; DNA: TGCAGCGTTGCGGTGACAGGGGCGAACACCGGGGAGCTGTTTTTT; J: TRBJ2-2; length: 15; D: TRBD1; size: NA; V: TRBV29-1
CDR3: CASSQAHRGNQPQHF; DNA: TGCGCCAGCAGCCAAGCCCACAGGGGAAATCAGCCCCAGCATTTT; J: TRBJ1-5; length: 15; D: TRBD1; size: NA; V: TRBV4-3
CDR3: CASSLGRGVTREAFF; DNA: TGTGCCAGCAGCCTCGGCCGGGGGGTGACAAGAGAAGCTTTCTTT; J: TRBJ1-1; length: 15; D: NA; size: many; V: TRBV3-1
CDR3: CASVHAGTQYF; DNA: TGTGCCAGCGTTCACGCGGGAACCCAGTACTTC; J: TRBJ2-5; length: 11; D: NA; size: few; V: TRBV27
CDR3: CASSPIVGEQFF; DNA: TGTGCCAGCAGTCCAATTGTAGGTGAGCAGTTCTTC; J: TRBJ2-1; length: 12; D: NA; size: NA; V: TRBV27
CDR3: CATSATGGTDTQYF; DNA: TGTGCCACCAGCGCGACGGGGGGCACAGATACGCAGTATTTT; J: TRBJ2-3; length: 14; D: NA; size: many; V: TRBV15
CDR3: CASSFWTGVSSYEQYF; DNA: TGCGCCAGCAGCTTTTGGACAGGGGTGAGCTCCTACGAGCAGTACTTC; J: TRBJ2-7; length: 16; D: TRBD1; size: few; V: TRBV5-1
CDR3: CASSLDVGLGGNEQFF; DNA: TGCGCCAGCAGCTTAGACGTCGGACTAGGGGGCAATGAGCAGTTCTTC; J: TRBJ2-1; length: 16; D: NA; size: NA; V: TRBV5-1
CDR3: CASSIADWGQYF; DNA: TGTGCCAGCAGTATAGCGGACTGGGGGCAGTACTTC; J: TRBJ2-7; length: 12; D: NA; size: few; V: TRBV6-2/TRBV6-3
CDR3: CSARGGVSPSYEQYF; DNA: TGCAGTGCTAGGGGGGGGGTTAGCCCCTCCTACGAGCAGTACTTC; J: TRBJ2-7; length: 15; D: TRBD2; size: once; V: TRBV20-1
CDR3: CASSLPNSDTQYF; DNA: TGTGCCAGCAGTTTACCCAATTCAGATACGCAGTATTTT; J: TRBJ2-3; length: 13; D: NA; size: many; V: TRBV28
CDR3: CAISRGTGNTGELFF; DNA: TGTGCCATCAGCCGGGGGACCGGGAACACCGGGGAGCTGTTTTTT; J: TRBJ2-2; length: 15; D: NA; size: few; V: TRBV5-6
CDR3: CSVLLAREAKNIQYF; DNA: TGCAGCGTTCTGTTGGCCAGGGAGGCCAAAAACATTCAGTACTTC; J: TRBJ2-4; length: 15; D: NA; size: few; V: TRBV29-1
CDR3: CASSLVPTSPTLYNEQFF; DNA: TGTGCCAGCAGCTTGGTCCCGACTAGCCCCACTCTCTACAATGAGCAGTTCTTC; J: TRBJ2-1; length: 18; D: TRBD2; size: few; V: TRBV11-2
CDR3: CASSGPGELFF; DNA: TGTGCCAGCAGCGGCCCCGGGGAGCTGTTTTTT; J: TRBJ2-2; length: 11; D: NA; size: few; V: TRBV7-2
CDR3: CASSHSDRGDEQYF; DNA: TGTGCCAGCAGCCATTCCGACAGGGGAGACGAGCAGTACTTC; J: TRBJ2-7; length: 14; D: TRBD1; size: many; V: TRBV3-1
CDR3: CASSTLRQGRNEQFF; DNA: TGCGCCAGCAGCACTCTCCGACAGGGGAGGAATGAGCAGTTCTTC; J: TRBJ2-1; length: 15; D: TRBD1; size: many; V: TRBV5-1
CDR3: CASSGGGKQETQYF; DNA: TGTGCCAGCAGTGGTGGGGGAAAGCAGGAGACCCAGTACTTC; J: TRBJ2-5; length: 14; D: NA; size: NA; V: TRBV2
CDR3: CASSRLGGQATEAFF; DNA: TGTGCCAGCAGCCGCCTTGGAGGGCAGGCCACTGAAGCTTTCTTT; J: TRBJ1-1; length: 15; D: NA; size: few; V: TRBV12-3/TRBV12-4
CDR3: CSVLMPPYGYTF; DNA: TGCAGCGTTCTCATGCCGCCTTATGGCTACACCTTC; J: TRBJ1-2; length: 12; D: NA; size: few; V: TRBV29-1
CDR3: CASRRTTGATYNEQFF; DNA: TGTGCCAGCAGAAGGACAACCGGGGCGACCTACAATGAGCAGTTCTTC; J: TRBJ2-1; length: 16; D: NA; size: NA; V: TRBV6-1